This TCR beta chain was sequenced for a study of blood T cell repertoires in COVID-19. About the research overall: Donors in the United States, Italy and Spain gave samples during acute or convalescent COVID-19. PBMCs, B-cell-depleted T cells, or T cells were the source of the cDNA or gDNA that made up the material.

The V and J ends lost 4 bases and 9 bases, in that order; junction bases with no gene match: 12. The length of the CDR3 is 16 residues. Germline loops: CDR1 SGHTA, CDR2 FQGTGA. In the original analysis: Nucleated cell counts were estimated from reference gene primer amplification. Profiling relied on immunoSEQ multiplex PCR, and the TCRdb table lists in-frame clones only, not all of them. That table supplies the V and J calls and clone size; D and trimming were determined from the DNA. The repertoire holds 130,000 or so clones, with 82% as singletons. This clonotype was obtained from a woman in her 70s with acute or convalescent COVID-19. Sequencing was done on a sample of peripheral blood. This chain connects TRBV7-3 to TRBJ1-6; 7 bases are shared with TRBD1. The CDR3 loop reads CASSSARTGVRSPLHF. The CDR3 coding sequence is TGTGCCAGCAGCTCCGCGCGTACAGGGGTCCGTTCACCCCTCCACTTT.